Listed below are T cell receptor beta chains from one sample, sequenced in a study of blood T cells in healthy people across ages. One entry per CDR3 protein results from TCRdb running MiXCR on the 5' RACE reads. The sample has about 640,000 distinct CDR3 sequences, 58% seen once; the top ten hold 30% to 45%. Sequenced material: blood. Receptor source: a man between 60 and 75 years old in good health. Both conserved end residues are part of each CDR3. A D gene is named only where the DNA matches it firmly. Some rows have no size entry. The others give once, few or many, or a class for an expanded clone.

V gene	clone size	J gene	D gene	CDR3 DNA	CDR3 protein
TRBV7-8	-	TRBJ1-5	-	TGTACCAGCAGCTTAGCAGAAACTTATAGCAATCAGCCCCAGCATTTT	CTSSLAETYSNQPQHF
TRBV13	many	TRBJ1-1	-	TGTGCCAGCAGCTACCAGGGGAGCACTGAAGCTTTCTTT	CASSYQGSTEAFF
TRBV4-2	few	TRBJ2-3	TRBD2	TGTGCCAGCAGCCAAGTAGCGGGACCTAGCACAGATACGCAGTATTTT	CASSQVAGPSTDTQYF
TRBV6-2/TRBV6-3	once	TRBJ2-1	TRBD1	TGTGCCAGCAGCCGACAGGGCTTTTGGGATGAGCAGTTCTTC	CASSRQGFWDEQFF
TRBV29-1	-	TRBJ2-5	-	TGCAGCGTTGCCGGTATTGGGAGTTTCGAAGAGACCCAGTACTTC	CSVAGIGSFEETQYF
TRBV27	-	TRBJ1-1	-	TGTGTCAGCAGACAAACCCGAGGTGAAGCTTTCTTT	CVSRQTRGEAFF
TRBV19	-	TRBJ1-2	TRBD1	TGTGCCAGTAGTATAGCCCTCCTCACAGGGGTAACTGGTGGCTACACCTTC	CASSIALLTGVTGGYTF
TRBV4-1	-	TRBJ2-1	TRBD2	TGCGCCAGCAGCCAAGATGGCCGGGGGGGTAGGAATGAGCAGTTCTTC	CASSQDGRGGRNEQFF
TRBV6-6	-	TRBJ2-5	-	TGTGCCAGCAGTAAAAGGGACTACCAAGAGACCCAGTACTTC	CASSKRDYQETQYF
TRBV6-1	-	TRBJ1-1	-	TGTGCCAGCACCGGAGGTGAAGCTTTCTTT	CASTGGEAFF
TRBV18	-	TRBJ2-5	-	TGTGCCAGCTCAATCGGGCCCATCGGGAGCCACCAAGAGACCCAGTACTTC	CASSIGPIGSHQETQYF
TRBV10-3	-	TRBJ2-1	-	TGTGCCATCACCCGTTCGGAAGGAAATGAGCAGTTCTTC	CAITRSEGNEQFF
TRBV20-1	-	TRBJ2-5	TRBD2	TGCAGTGCTAGCCAACTAGCGGGGGGCCTCGGGACCCAGTACTTC	CSASQLAGGLGTQYF
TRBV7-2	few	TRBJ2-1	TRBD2	TGTGCCAGCAGCTTATATGGAGCGGGGGCGATCTACAATGAGCAGTTCTTC	CASSLYGAGAIYNEQFF
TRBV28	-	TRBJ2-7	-	TGTGCCAGCAGTACCCTAGGCGCTGGCCTACGAGTGGAGTACTTC	CASSTLGAGLRVEYF
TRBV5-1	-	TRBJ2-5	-	TGCGCCAGCAGCTTGTACAGGAATCAAGAGACCCAGTACTTC	CASSLYRNQETQYF
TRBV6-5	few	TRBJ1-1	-	TGTGCCAGCAGTTATGACGGGAACACTGAAGCTTTCTTT	CASSYDGNTEAFF
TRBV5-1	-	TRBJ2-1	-	TGCGCCAGCAGCCCCGTGGGGGAGACCTACAATGACCAGTTCTTC	CASSPVGETYNDQFF
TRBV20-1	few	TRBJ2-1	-	TGCAGTGCTAGGCGGGTTACTACCGGGCATGAGCAGTTCTTC	CSARRVTTGHEQFF
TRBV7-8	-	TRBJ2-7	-	TGTGCCAGCAGCCTCCAACTGACGGGGCCCTCCTACGAGCAGTACTTC	CASSLQLTGPSYEQYF
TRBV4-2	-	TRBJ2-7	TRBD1	TGTGCCAGCACCACCGGGACAGGGACGTACGAGCAGTACTTC	CASTTGTGTYEQYF
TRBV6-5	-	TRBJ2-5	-	TGTGCCAGTGTCCATGACAGCCCCCGGACCCAGTACTTC	CASVHDSPRTQYF
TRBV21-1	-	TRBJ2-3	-	TGTGCCTGCAGATTCCTCCGGCGGGGGGTTCCCAGGGATACGCAGTATTTT	CACRFLRRGVPRDTQYF
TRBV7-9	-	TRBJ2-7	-	TGTGCCAGCAGCTTTACAACAACGAGGGAAGCCTACGAGCAGTACTTC	CASSFTTTREAYEQYF
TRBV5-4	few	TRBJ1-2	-	TGTGCCAGCGGATTTCGGGGGGGCTACACCTTC	CASGFRGGYTF
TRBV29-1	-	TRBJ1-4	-	TGCAGCGTTGGGGACGGGGCAACTAATGAAAAACTGTTTTTT	CSVGDGATNEKLFF
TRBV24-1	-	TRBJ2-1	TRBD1	TGTGCCACCAGTGATTTATCCGACAGGGGCGAGCAGTTCTTC	CATSDLSDRGEQFF
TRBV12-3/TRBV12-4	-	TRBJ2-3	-	TGTGCCAGCAGCATGCTGGGCACAGATACGCAGTATTTT	CASSMLGTDTQYF
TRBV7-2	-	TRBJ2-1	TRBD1	TGTGCCAGCAGCTTAGCTGGGACAGGGTATGACTCTGAGCAGTTCTTC	CASSLAGTGYDSEQFF
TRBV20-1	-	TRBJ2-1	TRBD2	TGCAGGGTAGCGGGGGGGCTGGGCAATGAGCAGTTCTTC	CRVAGGLGNEQFF
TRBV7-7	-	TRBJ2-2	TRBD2	TGTGCCAGCAGCGTAGCCCCAGCGGGGGGGCAAACCGGGGAGCTGTTTTTT	CASSVAPAGGQTGELFF
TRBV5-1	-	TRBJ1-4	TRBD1	TGCGCCAGCAGCCCAGGGACAGGCGGGGGTGAAAAACTGTTTTTT	CASSPGTGGGEKLFF
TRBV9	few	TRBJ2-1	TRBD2	TGTGCCAGCTCTGGGGGTAGCGGGGGCCAAAGCTCCTACAATGAGCAGTTCTTC	CASSGGSGGQSSYNEQFF
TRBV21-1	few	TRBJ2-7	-	TGTGCCAGCACCTTCCCATTTTACTCCTACGAGCAGTACTTC	CASTFPFYSYEQYF
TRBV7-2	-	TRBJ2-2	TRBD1	TGTGCCAGCAGCTCTATGGGACAGGGTTTGGACGGGGAGCTGTTTTTT	CASSSMGQGLDGELFF
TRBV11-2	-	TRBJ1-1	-	TGTGCCAGCAGTTTGAGGAGACAAGGGAACACTGAAGCTTTCTTT	CASSLRRQGNTEAFF
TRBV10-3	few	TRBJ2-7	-	TGTGCCATTTACTACGAGCAGTACTTC	CAIYYEQYF
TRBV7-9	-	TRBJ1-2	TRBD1	TGTGCCAGCAACACAGGGGGCCCTAACTATGGCTACACCTTC	CASNTGGPNYGYTF
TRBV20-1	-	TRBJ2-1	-	TGCAGTGCCCGAGGGGGGCCCCATCCCAATGAGCAGTTCTTC	CSARGGPHPNEQFF
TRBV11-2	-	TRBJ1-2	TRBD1	TGTGCCAGCAGCCAGGCAGGGGGGGATGGCTACACCTTC	CASSQAGGDGYTF
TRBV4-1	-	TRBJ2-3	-	TGCGCCAGCAGCCAAGTCTCAGGAACAGATACGCAGTATTTT	CASSQVSGTDTQYF
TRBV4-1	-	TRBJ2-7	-	TGCGCCAGCAGCCGGTCAGGGGGGAATTACGAGCAGTACTTC	CASSRSGGNYEQYF